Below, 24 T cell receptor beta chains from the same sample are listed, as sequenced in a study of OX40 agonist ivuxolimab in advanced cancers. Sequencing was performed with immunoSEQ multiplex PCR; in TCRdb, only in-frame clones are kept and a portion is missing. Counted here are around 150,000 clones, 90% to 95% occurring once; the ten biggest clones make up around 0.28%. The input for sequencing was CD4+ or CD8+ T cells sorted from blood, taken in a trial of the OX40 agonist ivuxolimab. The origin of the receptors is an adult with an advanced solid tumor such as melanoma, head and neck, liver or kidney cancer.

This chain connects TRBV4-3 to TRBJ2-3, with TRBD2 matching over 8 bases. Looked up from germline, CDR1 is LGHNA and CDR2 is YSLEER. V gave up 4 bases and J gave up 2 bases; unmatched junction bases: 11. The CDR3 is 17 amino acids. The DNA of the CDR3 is TGCGCCAGCAGCCCCTCGGGTAGCGGGGTGCCCACAGATACGCAGTATTTT. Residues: CASSPSGSGVPTDTQYF.

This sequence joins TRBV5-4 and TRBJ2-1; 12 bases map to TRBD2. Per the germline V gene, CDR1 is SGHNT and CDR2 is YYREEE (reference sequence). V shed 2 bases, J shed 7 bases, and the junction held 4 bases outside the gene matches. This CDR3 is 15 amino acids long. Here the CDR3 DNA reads TGTGCCAGCAGCTTTCGACTAGCGGGGGATAATGAGCAGTTCTTC. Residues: CASSFRLAGDNEQFF.

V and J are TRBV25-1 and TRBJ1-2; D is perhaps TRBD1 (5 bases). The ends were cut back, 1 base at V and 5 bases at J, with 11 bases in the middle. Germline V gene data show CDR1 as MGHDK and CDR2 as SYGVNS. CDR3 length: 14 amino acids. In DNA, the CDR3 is TGTGCCAGCAGTGAATTGGTGCGGGGGTATGGCTACACCTTC. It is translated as CASSELVRGYGYTF.

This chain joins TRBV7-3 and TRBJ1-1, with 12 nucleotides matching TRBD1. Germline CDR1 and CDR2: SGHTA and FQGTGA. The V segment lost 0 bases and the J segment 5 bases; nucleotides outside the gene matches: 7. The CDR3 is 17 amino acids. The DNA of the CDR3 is TGTGCCAGCAGCTTAACGGGACAGGGGGCTCGGGGAACTGAAGCTTTCTTT. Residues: CASSLTGQGARGTEAFF.

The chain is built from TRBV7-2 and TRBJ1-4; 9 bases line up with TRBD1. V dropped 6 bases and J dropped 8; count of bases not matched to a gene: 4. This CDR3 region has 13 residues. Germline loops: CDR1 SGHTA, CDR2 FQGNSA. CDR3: CASSSDRGEKLFF. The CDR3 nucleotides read TGTGCCAGCAGTTCGGACAGGGGCGAAAAACTGTTTTTT.

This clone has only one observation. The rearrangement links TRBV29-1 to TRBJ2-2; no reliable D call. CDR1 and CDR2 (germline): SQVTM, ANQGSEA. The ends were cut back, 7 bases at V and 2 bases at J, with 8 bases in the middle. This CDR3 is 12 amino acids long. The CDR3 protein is CSARPNTGELFF. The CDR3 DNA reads TGCAGCGCAAGGCCCAACACCGGGGAGCTGTTTTTT.

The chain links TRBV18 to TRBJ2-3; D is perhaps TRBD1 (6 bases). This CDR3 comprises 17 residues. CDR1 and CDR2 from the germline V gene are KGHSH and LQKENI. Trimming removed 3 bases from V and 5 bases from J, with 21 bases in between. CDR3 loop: CASSPSWGRGSVDTQYF. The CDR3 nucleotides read TGTGCCAGCTCACCCAGTTGGGGGCGCGGATCAGTAGATACGCAGTATTTT.

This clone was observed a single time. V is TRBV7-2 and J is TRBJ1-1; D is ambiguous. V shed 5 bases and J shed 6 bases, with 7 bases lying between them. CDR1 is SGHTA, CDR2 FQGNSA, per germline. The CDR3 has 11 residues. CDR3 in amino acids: CASSPWAEAFF. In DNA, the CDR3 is TGTGCCAGCAGCCCTTGGGCTGAAGCTTTCTTT.

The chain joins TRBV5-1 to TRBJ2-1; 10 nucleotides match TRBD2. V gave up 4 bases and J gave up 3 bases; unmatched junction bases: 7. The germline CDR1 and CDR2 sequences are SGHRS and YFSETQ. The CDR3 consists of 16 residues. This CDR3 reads CASSTASGGLYNEQFF. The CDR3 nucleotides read TGCGCCAGCAGCACCGCTAGCGGGGGTCTCTACAATGAGCAGTTCTTC.

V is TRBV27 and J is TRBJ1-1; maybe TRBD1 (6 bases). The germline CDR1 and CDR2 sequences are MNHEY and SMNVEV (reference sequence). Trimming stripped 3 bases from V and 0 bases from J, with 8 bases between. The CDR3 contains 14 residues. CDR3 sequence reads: CASSFNRVNTEAFF. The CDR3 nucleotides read TGTGCCAGCAGTTTCAACAGGGTGAACACTGAAGCTTTCTTT.

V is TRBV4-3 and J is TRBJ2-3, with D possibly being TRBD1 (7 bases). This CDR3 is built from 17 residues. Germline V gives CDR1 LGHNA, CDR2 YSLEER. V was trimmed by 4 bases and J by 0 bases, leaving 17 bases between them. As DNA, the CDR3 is TGCGCCAGCAGCCTCGAGGTCCCAGGGGGGAGCACAGATACGCAGTATTTT. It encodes CASSLEVPGGSTDTQYF.

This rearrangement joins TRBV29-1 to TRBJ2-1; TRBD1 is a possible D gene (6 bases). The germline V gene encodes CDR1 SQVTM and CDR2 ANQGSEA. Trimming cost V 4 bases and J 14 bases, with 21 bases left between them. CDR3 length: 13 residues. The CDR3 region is CSVGDGQTTAKFF. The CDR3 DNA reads TGCAGCGTTGGCGACGGACAGACTACGGCGAAGTTCTTC.

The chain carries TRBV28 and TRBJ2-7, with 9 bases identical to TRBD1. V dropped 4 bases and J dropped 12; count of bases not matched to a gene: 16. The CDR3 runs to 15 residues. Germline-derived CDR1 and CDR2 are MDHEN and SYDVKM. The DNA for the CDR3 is TGTGCCAGCAGTTCCTCCGGGACAGGGACACCTAAATCGTACTTC. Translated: CASSSSGTGTPKSYF.

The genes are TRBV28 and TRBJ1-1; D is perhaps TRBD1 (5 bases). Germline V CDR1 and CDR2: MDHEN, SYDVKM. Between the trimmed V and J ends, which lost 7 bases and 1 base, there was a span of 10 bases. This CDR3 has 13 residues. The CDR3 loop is CASIRGPNTEAFF. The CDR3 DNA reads TGTGCCAGCATAAGGGGCCCGAACACTGAAGCTTTCTTT.

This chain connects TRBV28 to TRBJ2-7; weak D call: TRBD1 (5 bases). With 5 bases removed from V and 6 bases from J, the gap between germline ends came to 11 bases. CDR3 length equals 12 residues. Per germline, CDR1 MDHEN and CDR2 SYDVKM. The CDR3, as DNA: TGTGCCAGCAGTGGAGACAGAATCGAGCAGTACTTC. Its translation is CASSGDRIEQYF.

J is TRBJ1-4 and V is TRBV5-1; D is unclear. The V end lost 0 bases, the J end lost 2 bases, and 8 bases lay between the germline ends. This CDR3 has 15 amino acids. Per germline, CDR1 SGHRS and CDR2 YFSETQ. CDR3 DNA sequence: TGCGCCAGCAGCTTGGCCGCCGGGACTAATGAAAAACTGTTTTTT. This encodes CASSLAAGTNEKLFF.

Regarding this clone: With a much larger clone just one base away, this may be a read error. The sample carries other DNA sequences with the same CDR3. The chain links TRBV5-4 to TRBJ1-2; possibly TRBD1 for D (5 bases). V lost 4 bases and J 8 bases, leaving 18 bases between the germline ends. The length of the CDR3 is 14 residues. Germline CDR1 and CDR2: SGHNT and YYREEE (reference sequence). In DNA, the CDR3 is TGTGCCAGCAGCCAAGATTTAAACGCAGGGGGCTACACCTTC. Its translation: CASSQDLNAGGYTF.

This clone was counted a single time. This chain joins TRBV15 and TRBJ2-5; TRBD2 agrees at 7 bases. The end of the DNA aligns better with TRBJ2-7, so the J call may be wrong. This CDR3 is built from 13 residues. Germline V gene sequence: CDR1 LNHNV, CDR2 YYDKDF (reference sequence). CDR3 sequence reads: CATSRDWGGEQYF. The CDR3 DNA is TGTGCCACCAGCAGAGATTGGGGGGGCGAGCAGTACTTC.

CDR3 nucleotide sequence: TGTGCCAGCAGCGTGCGGGGGAGGAATGAAAAACTGTTTTTT. Translated, it gives CASSVRGRNEKLFF. The gene calls are TRBV14 and TRBJ1-4; tentative D call: TRBD1 (5 bases). The germline CDR1 and CDR2 sequences are SGHDN and FVKESK. V gave up 5 bases and J gave up 5 bases, with 12 bases separating them. This CDR3 has 14 residues. Drawing the rest from reference TRBV14 and TRBJ1-4, the complete variable domain is EAGVTQFPSHSVIEKGQTVTLRCDPISGHDNLYWYRRVMGKEIKFLLHFVKESKQDESGMPNNRFLAERTGGTYSTLKVQPAELEDSGVYFCASSVRGRNEKLFFGSGTQLSVL.

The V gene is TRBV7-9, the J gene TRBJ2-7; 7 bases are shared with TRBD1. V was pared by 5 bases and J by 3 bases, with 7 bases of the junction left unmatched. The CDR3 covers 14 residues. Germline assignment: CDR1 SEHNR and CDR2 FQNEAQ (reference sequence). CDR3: CASSVRDRLYEQYF. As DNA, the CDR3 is TGTGCCAGCAGCGTCCGGGACAGACTCTACGAGCAGTACTTC.

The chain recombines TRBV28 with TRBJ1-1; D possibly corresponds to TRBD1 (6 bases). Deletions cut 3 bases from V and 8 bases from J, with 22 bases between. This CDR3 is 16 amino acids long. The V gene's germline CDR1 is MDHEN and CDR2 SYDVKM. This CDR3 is CASSFHATGYLAEAFF. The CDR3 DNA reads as TGTGCCAGCAGTTTCCATGCGACAGGATATCTAGCAGAAGCTTTCTTT.

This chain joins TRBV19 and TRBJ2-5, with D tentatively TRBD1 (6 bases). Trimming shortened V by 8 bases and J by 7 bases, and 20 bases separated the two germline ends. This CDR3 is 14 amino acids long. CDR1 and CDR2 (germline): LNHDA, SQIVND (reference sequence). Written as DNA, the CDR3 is TGTGCCAGTGAGGCAGGGGAGAGGCTAGGGACCCAGTACTTC. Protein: CASEAGERLGTQYF.

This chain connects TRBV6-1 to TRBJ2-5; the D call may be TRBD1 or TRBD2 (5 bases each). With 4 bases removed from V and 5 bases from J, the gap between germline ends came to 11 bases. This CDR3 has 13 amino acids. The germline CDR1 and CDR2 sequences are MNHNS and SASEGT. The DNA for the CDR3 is TGTGCCAGCAGTGTGAGGGGCGCGGAGACCCAGTACTTC. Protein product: CASSVRGAETQYF.

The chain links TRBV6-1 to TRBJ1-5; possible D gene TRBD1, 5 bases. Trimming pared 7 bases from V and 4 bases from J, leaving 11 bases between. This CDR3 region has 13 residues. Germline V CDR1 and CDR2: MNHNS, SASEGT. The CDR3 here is CASNIHRNQPQHF. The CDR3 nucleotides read TGTGCCAGCAATATCCACAGGAATCAGCCCCAGCATTTT.